This T cell receptor beta chain was recorded in a study of blood T cell repertoires in COVID-19. About the study: PBMCs, B-cell-depleted T cells, or T cells were the source of the cDNA or gDNA that made up the material.

In terms of age and location, participants ranged from about 18 to 95 years and lived in about two dozen US areas. Cohort 3 recovered donors had two negative PCRs, clearance, or symptom resolution. Some clones are missing from TCRdb's copy, which holds only in-frame ones; the method was immunoSEQ multiplex PCR. The data contain about 140,000 clones, 86% of them singletons. Looked up from germline, CDR1 is KGHSH and CDR2 is LQKENI. The CDR3 sequence is 14 residues long. V gave up 3 bases and J gave up 8 bases, with 16 bases separating them. The sequence came from a man aged 50 to 59 who had recovered from COVID-19. The chain has TRBV18 and TRBJ1-2; D unclear. Sample: PBMCs or T cells enriched from blood (not recorded which). This CDR3 is CASSPNGSPLGYTF. Written as DNA, the CDR3 is TGTGCCAGCTCACCCAATGGGAGCCCACTAGGCTACACCTTC. Full variable domain (outside the CDR3, taken from reference TRBV18 and TRBJ1-2): NAGVMQNPRHLVRRRGQEARLRCSPMKGHSHVYWYRQLPEEGLKFMVYLQKENIIDESGMPKERFSAEFPKEGPSILRIQQVVRGDSAAYFCASSPNGSPLGYTFGSGTRLTVV.